This T cell receptor (beta chain) was recorded in a study of blood T cells in healthy people across ages. Study outcomes and limitations: The fall in TCR beta diversity per million T cells was roughly linear with age. More naive CD4+ cells and higher diversity marked long-lived donors relative to aged donors. Unsorted PBMC input precluded a conclusive naive versus antigen-experienced comparison.

Each donor gave roughly 9.8 milliliters of peripheral blood. The second PCR ran about 6 to 11 cycles with a sample-barcoded 5' primer and J-beta primers. TCRdb fed the 5' RACE reads into MiXCR, producing one record per CDR3 protein. The sample consists of hundreds of thousands of distinct CDR3 sequences, approximately 67% of them appearing once. This CDR3 comprises 15 residues. Trimming left V 0 bases short and J 0 bases short, with 9 bases between. Germline CDR1 is SQVTM and CDR2 is ANQGSEA. Comments on this clonotype: Antigen specificity is unknown.

This chain uses TRBV29-1 with TRBJ2-1; no reliable D call. Sequencing input: blood. The source is a man aged 30-40 years in good health. Here the CDR3 DNA reads TGCAGCGTTGAAGATCCTAAGAGCTCCTACAATGAGCAGTTCTTC. It codes for CSVEDPKSSYNEQFF.